This T cell receptor beta chain was sequenced during a study of blood T cell repertoires in COVID-19. Some clones are missing from TCRdb's copy, which holds only in-frame ones; the method was immunoSEQ multiplex PCR. Among about 190,000 clones listed, around 80% were seen once. The CDR3 has 15 amino acids. With 2 bases removed from V and 12 bases from J, the gap between germline ends came to 20 bases. Germline V gene sequence: CDR1 MNHEY, CDR2 SMNVEV (reference sequence). This clone occurred once. This chain joins TRBV27 and TRBJ1-5, with D unclear. The receptor's source is a human donor in a cohort sampled during active COVID-19. The sequenced material came from peripheral blood. The CDR3 region has the DNA TGTGCCAGCAGTTTAACCCCCTCAGGTAGGCCCAGCCAGCATTTT. Protein product: CASSLTPSGRPSQHF.